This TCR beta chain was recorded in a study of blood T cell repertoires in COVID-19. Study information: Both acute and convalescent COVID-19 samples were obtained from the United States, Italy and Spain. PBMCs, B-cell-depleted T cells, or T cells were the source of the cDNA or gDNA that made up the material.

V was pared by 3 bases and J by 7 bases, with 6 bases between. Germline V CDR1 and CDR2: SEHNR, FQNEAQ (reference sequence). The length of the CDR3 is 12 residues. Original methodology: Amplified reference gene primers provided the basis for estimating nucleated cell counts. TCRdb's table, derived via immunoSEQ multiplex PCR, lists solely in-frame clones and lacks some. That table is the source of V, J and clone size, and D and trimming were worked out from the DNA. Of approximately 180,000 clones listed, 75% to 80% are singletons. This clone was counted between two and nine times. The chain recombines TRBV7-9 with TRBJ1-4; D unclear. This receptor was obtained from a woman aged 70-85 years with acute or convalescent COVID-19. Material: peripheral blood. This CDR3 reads CASSFSGEKLFF. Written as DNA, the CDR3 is TGTGCCAGCAGCTTCTCCGGTGAAAAACTGTTTTTT.